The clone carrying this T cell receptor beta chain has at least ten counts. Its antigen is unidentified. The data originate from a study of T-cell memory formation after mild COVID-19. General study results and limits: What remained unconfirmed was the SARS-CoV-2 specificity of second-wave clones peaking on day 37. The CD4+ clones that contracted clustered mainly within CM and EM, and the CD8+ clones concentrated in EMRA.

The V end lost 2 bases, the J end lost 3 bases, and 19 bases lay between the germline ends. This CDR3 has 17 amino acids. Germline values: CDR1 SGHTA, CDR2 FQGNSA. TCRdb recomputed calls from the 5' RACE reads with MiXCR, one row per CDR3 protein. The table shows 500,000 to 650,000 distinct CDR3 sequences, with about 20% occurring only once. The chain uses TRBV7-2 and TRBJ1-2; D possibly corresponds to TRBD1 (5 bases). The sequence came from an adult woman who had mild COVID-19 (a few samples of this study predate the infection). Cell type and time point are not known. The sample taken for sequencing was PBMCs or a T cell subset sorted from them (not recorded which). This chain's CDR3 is CASSLLGREEQHYGYTF. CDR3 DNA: TGTGCCAGCAGCTTATTGGGCAGGGAGGAACAGCACTATGGCTACACCTTC.